This T cell receptor beta chain was captured by sequencing in a study of blood T cell repertoires in COVID-19. The data were produced by immunoSEQ multiplex PCR, yet TCRdb's version contains in-frame clones alone and is incomplete. The sample lists roughly 100,000 clones, roughly 92% occurring once. Germline CDR1 and CDR2: KGHDR and SFDVKD. The trim removed 9 bases at V and 4 bases at J, leaving 10 bases unmatched. CDR3 length: 16 amino acids. The specimen was peripheral blood. This sequence joins TRBV24-1 and TRBJ2-3; TRBD1 aligns across 12 bases. The sequence was collected from a woman aged 50 to 60 with COVID-19, enrolled during active disease. In nucleotides, the CDR3 is TGTGCCACCCAATCCCGGGACAGGGGGCTGGCAGATACGCAGTATTTT. Its translation is CATQSRDRGLADTQYF.